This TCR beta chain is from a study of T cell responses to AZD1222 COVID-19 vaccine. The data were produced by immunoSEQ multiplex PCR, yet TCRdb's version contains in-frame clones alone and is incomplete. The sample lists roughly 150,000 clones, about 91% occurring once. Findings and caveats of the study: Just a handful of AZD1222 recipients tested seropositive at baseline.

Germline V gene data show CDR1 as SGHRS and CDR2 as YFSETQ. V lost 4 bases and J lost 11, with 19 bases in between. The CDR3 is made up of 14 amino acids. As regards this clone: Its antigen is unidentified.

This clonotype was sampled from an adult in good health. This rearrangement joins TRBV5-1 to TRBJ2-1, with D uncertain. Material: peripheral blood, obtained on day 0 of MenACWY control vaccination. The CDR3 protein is CASSPSPPEPQQFF. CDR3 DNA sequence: TGCGCCAGCAGCCCTTCCCCCCCGGAGCCCCAGCAGTTCTTC.